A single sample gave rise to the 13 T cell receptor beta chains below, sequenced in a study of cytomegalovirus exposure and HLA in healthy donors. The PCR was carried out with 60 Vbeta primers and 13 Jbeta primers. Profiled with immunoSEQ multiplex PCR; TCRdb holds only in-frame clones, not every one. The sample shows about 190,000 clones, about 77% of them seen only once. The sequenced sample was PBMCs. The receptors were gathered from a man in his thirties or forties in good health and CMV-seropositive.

The CDR3 DNA is TGTGCCAGCAGCCGACTAGCGGCAGATACGCAGTATTTT. This sequence encodes CASSRLAADTQYF. This sequence joins TRBV6-5 and TRBJ2-3, with 9 bases identical to TRBD2. V dropped 6 bases and J dropped 4; count of bases not matched to a gene: 2. This CDR3 is built from 13 residues. The germline V gene has CDR1 MNHEY and CDR2 SVGAGI.

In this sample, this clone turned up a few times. The CDR3: CASSLNGNEKLFF. CDR3 nucleotide sequence: TGTGCCAGCAGCTTAAACGGTAATGAAAAACTGTTTTTT. This sequence joins TRBV7-9 and TRBJ1-4; D is unclear. Looked up from germline, CDR1 is SEHNR and CDR2 is FQNEAQ (reference sequence). The CDR3 sequence is 13 residues long. V lost 2 bases, J lost 4 bases, and 5 bases lay in between.

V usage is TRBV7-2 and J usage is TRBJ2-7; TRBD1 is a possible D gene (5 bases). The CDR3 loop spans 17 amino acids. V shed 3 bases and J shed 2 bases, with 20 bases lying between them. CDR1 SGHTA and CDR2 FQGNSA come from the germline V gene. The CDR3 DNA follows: TGTGCCAGCAGCTTGATGTCAGGGCCCAAAGACGCCTACGAGCAGTACTTC. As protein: CASSLMSGPKDAYEQYF.

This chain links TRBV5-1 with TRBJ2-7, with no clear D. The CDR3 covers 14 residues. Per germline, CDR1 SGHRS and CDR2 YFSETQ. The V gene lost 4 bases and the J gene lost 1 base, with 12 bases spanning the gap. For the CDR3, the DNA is TGCGCCAGCAGCCCGGCTAGATCGTCCTACGAGCAGTACTTC. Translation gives CASSPARSSYEQYF.

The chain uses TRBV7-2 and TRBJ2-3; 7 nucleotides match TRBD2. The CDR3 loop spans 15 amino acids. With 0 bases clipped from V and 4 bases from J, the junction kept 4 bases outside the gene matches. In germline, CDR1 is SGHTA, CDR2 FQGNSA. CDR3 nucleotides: TGTGCCAGCAGCTTAGCGGCGCGGGAGTCAGATACGCAGTATTTT. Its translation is CASSLAARESDTQYF.

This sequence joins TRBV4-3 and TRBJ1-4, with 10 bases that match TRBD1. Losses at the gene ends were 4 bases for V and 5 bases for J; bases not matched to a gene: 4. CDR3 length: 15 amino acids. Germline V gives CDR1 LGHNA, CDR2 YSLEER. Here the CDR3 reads CASSPGQGLNEKLFF. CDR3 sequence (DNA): TGCGCCAGCAGCCCGGGACAGGGGCTAAATGAAAAACTGTTTTTT.

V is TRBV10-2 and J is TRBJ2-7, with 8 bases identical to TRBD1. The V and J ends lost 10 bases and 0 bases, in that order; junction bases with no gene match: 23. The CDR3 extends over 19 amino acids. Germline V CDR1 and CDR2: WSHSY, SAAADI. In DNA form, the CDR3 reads TGCGCCACAGGGGGCGGTCTGGCGGGGATACAGTCAAGCTCCTACGAGCAGTACTTC. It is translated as CATGGGLAGIQSSSYEQYF.

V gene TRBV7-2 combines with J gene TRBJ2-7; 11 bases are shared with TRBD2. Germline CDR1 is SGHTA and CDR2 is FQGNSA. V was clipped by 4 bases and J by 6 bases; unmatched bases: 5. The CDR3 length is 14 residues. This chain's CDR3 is CASSSTTSGSEQYF. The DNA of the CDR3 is TGTGCCAGCAGCTCAACAACTAGCGGGAGCGAGCAGTACTTC.

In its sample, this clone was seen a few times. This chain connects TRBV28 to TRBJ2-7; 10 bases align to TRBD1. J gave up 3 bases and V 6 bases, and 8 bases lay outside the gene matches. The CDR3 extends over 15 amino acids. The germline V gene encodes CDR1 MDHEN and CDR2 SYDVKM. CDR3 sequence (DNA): TGTGCCAGCAGAGACCTGGGACAGGGGAACTACGAGCAGTACTTC. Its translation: CASRDLGQGNYEQYF.

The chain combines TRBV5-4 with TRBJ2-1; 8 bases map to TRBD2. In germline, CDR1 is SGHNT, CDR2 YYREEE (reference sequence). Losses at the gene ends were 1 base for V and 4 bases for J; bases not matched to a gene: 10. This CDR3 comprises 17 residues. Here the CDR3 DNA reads TGTGCCAGCAGCTTGAGCATTGGACTAGCCGAATACAATGAGCAGTTCTTC. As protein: CASSLSIGLAEYNEQFF.

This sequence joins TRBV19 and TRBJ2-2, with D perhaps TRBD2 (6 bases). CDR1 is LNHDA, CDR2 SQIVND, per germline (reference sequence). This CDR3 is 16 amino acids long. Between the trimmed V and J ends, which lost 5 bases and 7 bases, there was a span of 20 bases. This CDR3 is CASSRRGSFVGGELFF. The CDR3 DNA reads TGTGCCAGTAGTCGGCGGGGCTCTTTTGTGGGCGGGGAGCTGTTTTTT.

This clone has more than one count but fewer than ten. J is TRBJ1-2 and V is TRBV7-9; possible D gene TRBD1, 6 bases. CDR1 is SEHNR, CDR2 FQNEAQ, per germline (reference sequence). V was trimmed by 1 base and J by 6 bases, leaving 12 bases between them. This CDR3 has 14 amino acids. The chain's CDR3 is CASSLGYRENGYTF. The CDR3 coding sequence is TGTGCCAGCAGCTTAGGGTACAGGGAGAATGGCTACACCTTC.

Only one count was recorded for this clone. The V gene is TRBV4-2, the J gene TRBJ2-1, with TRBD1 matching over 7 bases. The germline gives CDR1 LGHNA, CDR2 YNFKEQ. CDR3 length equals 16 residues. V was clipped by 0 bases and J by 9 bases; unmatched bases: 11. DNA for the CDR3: TGTGCCAGCAGCCAAGATCTAACAGGGGCGATATCTGAGCAGTTCTTC. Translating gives CASSQDLTGAISEQFF.